This T cell receptor (beta chain) emerged from a study of identical twins. The CDR3 runs 13 residues. The germline V gene has CDR1 SEHNR and CDR2 FQNEAQ (reference sequence). Trimming shortened V by 1 base and J by 8 bases, and 8 bases separated the two germline ends. Each CDR3 protein is one row after TCRdb ran MiXCR on the 5' RACE reads. The top ten hold under 0.35% of the sample, which has 1,800,000 or so distinct CDR3 sequences, around 29% seen once. V and J are TRBV7-9 and TRBJ1-4; D not resolved. The sample consisted of cord blood. The sequence was obtained from a newborn girl in good health. The CDR3: CASSLVIGEKLFF. The CDR3 DNA sequence: TGTGCCAGCAGCTTAGTCATAGGGGAAAAACTGTTTTTT.